This entry is about one T cell receptor (beta chain). Measured with immunoSEQ multiplex PCR; TCRdb has only the in-frame clones, and not every one. The data hold 50,000 to 80,000 clones, with 75% to 90% observed a single time. The data were taken from a study of glioma-infiltrating T cells after dendritic cell vaccination. The source of this sequence is a human donor with glioblastoma. The sample here was blood, taken before dendritic cell vaccination.

CDR3: CASSRDRERYEQYF. The CDR3 nucleotides are TGCGCCAGCAGTCGGGACAGGGAGCGCTACGAGCAGTACTTC. This chain connects TRBV10-1 to TRBJ2-7; 9 bases are a match to TRBD1. Germline V gives CDR1 WNHNN, CDR2 SYGVQD (reference sequence). The CDR3 loop spans 14 amino acids. J was trimmed by 3 bases and V by 5 bases; bases with no gene match: 5.